This TCR beta chain originates from a study of T cells in localized non-small cell lung cancer. Notes on the study in general: Higher adjacent-lung clonality was associated with shorter survival. Adjacent uninvolved lung had the highest clonality, suggesting focused antigen responses. Appearing in adjacent lung were a median around 60 of the top 100 tumor clones. Because sequencing included only one region (of the tumor), heterogeneity remains possible.

Libraries were prepared by immunoSEQ multiplex PCR; TCRdb keeps only in-frame clonotypes and omits some of them. The sample carries 25,000 to 35,000 clones, approximately 84% recorded once. The CDR3 runs 15 residues. V shed 1 base and J shed 1 base, with 8 bases lying between them. CDR1 and CDR2 from the germline V gene are SGHAT and FQNNGV. This clone was seen only a few times. The antigen remains undetermined. The source was peripheral blood mononuclear cells, collected before any cancer treatment. V and J are TRBV11-2 and TRBJ1-3, with unresolved D. This TCR was sampled from a man aged 40-75 years with stage III lung adenocarcinoma. CDR3 sequence: CASSLGSASGNTIYF. The DNA of the CDR3 is TGTGCCAGCAGCTTAGGTTCGGCTTCTGGAAACACCATATATTTT.